This T cell receptor beta chain was retrieved from a study of blood T cells in healthy people across ages. A J-beta primer mix and a sample-barcoded 5' primer were used in a second PCR of roughly 6 to 11 cycles. TCRdb re-called the 5' RACE reads with MiXCR, one entry per CDR3 protein. This sample has over 1,300,000 distinct CDR3 sequences; around 59% occur once, and the top ten carry over 5.5%. This clonotype was recorded once. This clonotype originated in a man between 18 and 29 years old in good health. The sample taken for sequencing was blood.

CDR3 amino acids: CASSEGLAGGQDTQYF. The CDR3 nucleotides read TGCGCCAGCAGCGAGGGACTAGCGGGAGGGCAGGATACGCAGTATTTT. The chain employs TRBV5-1 and TRBJ2-3, with 16 nucleotides matching TRBD2. Per the germline V gene, CDR1 is SGHRS and CDR2 is YFSETQ. CDR3 length: 16 residues. V dropped 4 bases and J dropped 6; count of bases not matched to a gene: 5. Together with reference TRBV5-1 and TRBJ2-3, the CDR3 gives the full variable domain: KAGVTQTPRYLIKTRGQQVTLSCSPISGHRSVSWYQQTPGQGLQFLFEYFSETQRNKGNFPGRFSGRQFSNSRSEMNVSTLELGDSALYLCASSEGLAGGQDTQYFGPGTRLTVL.